This section outlines one T cell receptor (beta chain) sequence together with its context. Its cognate antigen has yet to be identified. It has no much larger one-base neighbor in the sample; base qualities were not kept. This entry belongs to a study of immune cell composition in non-small cell lung cancer (dated by TCRdb to the late 2010s). Study-level background: Histologic subtype, mostly lung adenocarcinoma or squamous cell carcinoma, was determined with H&E together with p63, CK5, Napsin A and TTF-1 immunohistochemistry. TCR-beta sequencing from Adaptive Biotechnologies was done on a few dozen paired sets of NSCLC tumour and non-adjacent lung specimens and on fewer than 30 tumour-only specimens. Several tumour specimens with TCR-beta data were rare histological subtypes and were excluded from the subtype comparisons. In supplementary cohort #1, which comprised around 10 lung adenocarcinoma cases, paired tumour/lung TCR-beta sequencing was performed and TIL populations were generated so that tumour reactivity could be assessed. Overall study outcomes, separate from this receptor: Compared with lung adenocarcinoma tumours, lung squamous cell carcinoma showed significantly higher Top 10 clone scores and productive clonality. The reactivity cohort was only 9 to 11 cases, and tumour-reactive clones were not shown to share sequences with the dominant in vivo tumour-associated clones. Smoking pack-years did not significantly correlate with tumour TCR-beta clonality. In fewer than eleven adenocarcinoma cases, a strong correlation was found between maximal tumour-associated clone frequency and TIL tumour reactivity, whereas no such correlation was found between overall clonality and TIL tumour reactivity. Tumour-associated clones >0.5% occurred in nearly half of NSCLC cases: around 36% of adenocarcinomas versus around 80% of squamous carcinomas.

V and J are truncated by 5 bases and 6 bases respectively, leaving an intervening sequence of 13 bases. CDR1 and CDR2 are drawn from the germline V gene (reference sequence): LNHDA, SQIVND. The CDR3 spans 13 residues, from the cysteine through the phenylalanine. Left in the record is the CDR3 DNA by itself, 39 bases read in frame from the first base. A two-step multiplex PCR amplified TCR-beta CDR3 regions from genomic DNA, and the second step of the PCR added Illumina-compatible adaptors. TCR-beta immunosequencing was performed on an Illumina platform as a commercial immunoSEQ service. The original pipeline was this. Repertoires were described by productive clonality and by Top 10 Clones, which is the percentage of T-cell templates coming from the ten most frequent sequences. Values of productive clonality ranged from 0 to 1, with a monoclonal population indicated by a value of 1. Using log10 scatter plots, tumour-associated clones were identified as sequences that made up at least 0.1% of tumour T-cell templates yet were absent from the matched non-adjacent lung. Analyses were done in GraphPad Prism7 and R, with Student's t-tests for two-group comparisons, ANOVA for stages, and linear regression for relationships. This immuneACCESS table, as held by TCRdb, lists in-frame sequences with V and J called but not all clones. Of the missing ones, under half trace to an unresolved V gene in checked studies; the others have no known cause. V, J and clone size were drawn from that table, and D and trimming were deduced from the DNA. Within this sample are about 8,000 clones, with 78% of them counted one time only. More than 10% of the sample is taken by the ten largest.

Genomic DNA was isolated with the QIAamp DNA kit from frozen aliquots of single-cell suspensions that had not been sorted. Surgically resected non-small cell lung cancer tissue was used for the tumour samples. Tissues arrived within 2 hours of resection and were immediately processed into single-cell suspensions. Tissue was broken up mechanically, digested enzymatically with DNase I, collagenase I and hyaluronidase for 30 to 35 minutes at 37 degrees C, and then filtered and RBC-lysed. The material sequenced was lung tumor tissue. This TCR came from a human donor with non-small cell lung cancer. The sequence links TRBV19 to TRBJ2-5; the D call is tentative, TRBD1 or TRBD2, as each matches 6 bases. The DNA is TGTGCCAGTAGTTCCCCGGGGGCGAAGACCCAGTACTTC. This sequence encodes CASSSPGAKTQYF.